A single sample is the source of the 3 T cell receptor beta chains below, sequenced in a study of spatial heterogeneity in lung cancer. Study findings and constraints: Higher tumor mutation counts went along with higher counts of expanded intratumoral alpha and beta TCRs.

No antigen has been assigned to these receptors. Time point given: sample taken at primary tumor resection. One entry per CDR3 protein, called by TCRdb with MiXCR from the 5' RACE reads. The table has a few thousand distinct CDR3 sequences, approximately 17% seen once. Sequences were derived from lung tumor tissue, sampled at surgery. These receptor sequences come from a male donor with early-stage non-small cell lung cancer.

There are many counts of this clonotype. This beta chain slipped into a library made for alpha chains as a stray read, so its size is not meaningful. As DNA, the CDR3 is TGCAGTGCTAAACAGGGAGCTTATAGCAATCAGCCCCAGCATTTT. Encoded protein: CSAKQGAYSNQPQHF. V gene TRBV20-1 combines with J gene TRBJ1-5; tentative D call: TRBD1 (6 bases). CDR1 DFQATT and CDR2 SNEGSKA come from the germline V gene (reference sequence). The ends were cut back, 4 bases at V and 0 bases at J, with 13 bases in the middle. The CDR3 totals 15 residues.

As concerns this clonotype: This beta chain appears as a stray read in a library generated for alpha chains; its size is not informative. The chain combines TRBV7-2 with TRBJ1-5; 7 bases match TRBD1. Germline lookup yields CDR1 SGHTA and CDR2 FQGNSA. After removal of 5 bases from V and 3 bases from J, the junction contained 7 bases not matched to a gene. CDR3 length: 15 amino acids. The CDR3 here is CASSPRQGINQPQHF. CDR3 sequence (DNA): TGTGCCAGCAGCCCCCGACAGGGAATCAATCAGCCCCAGCATTTT.

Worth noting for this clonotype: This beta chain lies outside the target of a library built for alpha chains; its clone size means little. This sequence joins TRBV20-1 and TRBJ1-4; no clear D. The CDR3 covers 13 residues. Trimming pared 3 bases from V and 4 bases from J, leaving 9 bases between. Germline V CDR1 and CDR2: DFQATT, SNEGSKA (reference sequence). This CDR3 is CSARLIDNEKLFF. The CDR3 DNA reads TGCAGTGCTAGGTTAATAGATAATGAAAAACTGTTTTTT.